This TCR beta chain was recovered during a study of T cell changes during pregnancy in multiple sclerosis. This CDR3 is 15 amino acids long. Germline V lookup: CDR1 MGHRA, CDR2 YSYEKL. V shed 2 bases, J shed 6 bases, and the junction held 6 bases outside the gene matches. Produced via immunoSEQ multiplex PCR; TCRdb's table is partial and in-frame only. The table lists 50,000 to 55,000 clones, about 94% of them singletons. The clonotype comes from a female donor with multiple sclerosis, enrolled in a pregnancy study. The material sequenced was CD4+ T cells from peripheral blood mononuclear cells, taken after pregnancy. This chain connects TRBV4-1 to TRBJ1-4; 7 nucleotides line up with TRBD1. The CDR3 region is CASSQSGGRDEKLFF. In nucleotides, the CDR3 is TGCGCCAGCAGCCAATCAGGGGGTAGAGATGAAAAACTGTTTTTT.